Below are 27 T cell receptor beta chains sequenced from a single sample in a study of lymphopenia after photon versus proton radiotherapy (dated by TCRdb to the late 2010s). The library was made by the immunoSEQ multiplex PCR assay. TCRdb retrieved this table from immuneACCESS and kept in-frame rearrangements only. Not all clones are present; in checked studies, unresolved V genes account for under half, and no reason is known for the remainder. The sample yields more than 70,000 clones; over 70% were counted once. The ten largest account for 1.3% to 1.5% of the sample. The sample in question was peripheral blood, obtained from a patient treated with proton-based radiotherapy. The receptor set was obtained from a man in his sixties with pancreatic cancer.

The CDR3 region has the DNA TGTGCCAGCAGTACCCTGGACAGGGCCTTTAGCTACACCTTC. Protein product: CASSTLDRAFSYTF. V is TRBV27 and J is TRBJ1-2, with 8 bases matching TRBD1. The J segment lost 9 bases and the V segment lost 5 bases, leaving 11 bases of the junction unmatched. The CDR3 extends over 14 amino acids. The germline V gene encodes CDR1 MNHEY and CDR2 SMNVEV (reference sequence).

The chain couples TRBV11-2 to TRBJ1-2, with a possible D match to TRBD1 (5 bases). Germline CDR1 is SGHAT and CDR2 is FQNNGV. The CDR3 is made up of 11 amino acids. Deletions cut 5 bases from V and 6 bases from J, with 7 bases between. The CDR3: CASSGGDGYTF. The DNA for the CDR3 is TGTGCCAGCAGCGGGGGGGATGGCTACACCTTC.

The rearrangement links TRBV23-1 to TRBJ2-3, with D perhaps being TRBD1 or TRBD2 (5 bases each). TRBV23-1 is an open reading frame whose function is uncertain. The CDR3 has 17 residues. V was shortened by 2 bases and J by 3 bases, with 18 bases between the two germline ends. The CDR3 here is CASSQVPPKGSTDTQYF. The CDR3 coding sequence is TGCGCCAGCAGTCAAGTACCCCCTAAGGGGAGTACAGATACGCAGTATTTT.

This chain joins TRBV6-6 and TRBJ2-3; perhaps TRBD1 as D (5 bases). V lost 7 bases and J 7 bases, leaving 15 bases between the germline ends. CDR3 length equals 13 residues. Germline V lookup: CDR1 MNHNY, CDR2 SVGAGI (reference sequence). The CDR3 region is CASNIGALNTQYF. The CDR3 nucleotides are TGTGCCAGCAATATAGGGGCGCTTAATACGCAGTATTTT.

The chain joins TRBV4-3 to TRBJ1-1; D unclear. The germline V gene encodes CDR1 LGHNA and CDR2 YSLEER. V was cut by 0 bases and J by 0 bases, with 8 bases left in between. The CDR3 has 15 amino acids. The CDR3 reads CASSQDLGVNTEAFF. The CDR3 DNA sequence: TGCGCCAGCAGCCAAGATCTGGGAGTGAACACTGAAGCTTTCTTT.

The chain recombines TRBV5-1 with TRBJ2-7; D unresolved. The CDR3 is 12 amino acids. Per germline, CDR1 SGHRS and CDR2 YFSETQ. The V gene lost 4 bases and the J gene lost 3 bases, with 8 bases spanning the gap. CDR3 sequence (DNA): TGCGCCAGCAGCCAAAATTACTACGAGCAGTACTTC. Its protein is CASSQNYYEQYF.

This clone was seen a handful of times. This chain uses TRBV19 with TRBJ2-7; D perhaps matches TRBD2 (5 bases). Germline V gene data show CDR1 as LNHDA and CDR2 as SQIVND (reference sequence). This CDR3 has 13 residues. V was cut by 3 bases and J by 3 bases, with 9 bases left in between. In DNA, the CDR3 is TGTGCCAGTAGTATGGGCGGGCGCTACGAGCAGTACTTC. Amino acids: CASSMGGRYEQYF. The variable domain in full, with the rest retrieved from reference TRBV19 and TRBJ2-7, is DGGITQSPKYLFRKEGQNVTLSCEQNLNHDAMYWYRQDPGQGLRLIYYSQIVNDFQKGDIAEGYSVSREKKESFPLTVTSAQKNPTAFYLCASSMGGRYEQYFGPGTRLTVT.

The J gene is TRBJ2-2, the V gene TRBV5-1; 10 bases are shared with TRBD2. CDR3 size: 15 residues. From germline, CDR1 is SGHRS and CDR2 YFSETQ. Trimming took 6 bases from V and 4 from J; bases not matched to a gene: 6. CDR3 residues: CASKREGLSTGELFF. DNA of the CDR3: TGCGCCAGCAAGCGGGAGGGCCTCTCCACCGGGGAGCTGTTTTTT.

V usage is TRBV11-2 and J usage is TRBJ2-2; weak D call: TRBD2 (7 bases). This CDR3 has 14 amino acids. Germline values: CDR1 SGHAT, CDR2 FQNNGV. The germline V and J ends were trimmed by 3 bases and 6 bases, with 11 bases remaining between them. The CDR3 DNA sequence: TGTGCCAGCAGCTTTGGGAGGGGGGCCGGGGAGCTGTTTTTT. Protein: CASSFGRGAGELFF.

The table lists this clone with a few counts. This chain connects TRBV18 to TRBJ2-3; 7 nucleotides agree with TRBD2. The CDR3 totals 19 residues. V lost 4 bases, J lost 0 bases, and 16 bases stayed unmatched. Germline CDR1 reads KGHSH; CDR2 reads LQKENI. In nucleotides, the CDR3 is TGTGCCAGCTCACTAACGGGGGGTTCGTCGGGAAAAAGCACAGATACGCAGTATTTT. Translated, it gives CASSLTGGSSGKSTDTQYF.

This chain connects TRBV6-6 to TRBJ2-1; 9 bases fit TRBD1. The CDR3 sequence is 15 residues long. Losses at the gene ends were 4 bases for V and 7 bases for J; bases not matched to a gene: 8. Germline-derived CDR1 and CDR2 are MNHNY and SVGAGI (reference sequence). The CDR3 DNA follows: TGTGCCAGCAGTTTTTCGCGGGACAGGGTGAATGAGCAGTTCTTC. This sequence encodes CASSFSRDRVNEQFF.

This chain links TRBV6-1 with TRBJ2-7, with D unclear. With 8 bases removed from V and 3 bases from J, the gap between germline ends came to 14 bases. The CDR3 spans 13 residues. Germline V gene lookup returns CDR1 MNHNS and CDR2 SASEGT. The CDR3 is CASARTNGYEQYF. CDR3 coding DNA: TGTGCCAGCGCCCGGACGAACGGCTACGAGCAGTACTTC.

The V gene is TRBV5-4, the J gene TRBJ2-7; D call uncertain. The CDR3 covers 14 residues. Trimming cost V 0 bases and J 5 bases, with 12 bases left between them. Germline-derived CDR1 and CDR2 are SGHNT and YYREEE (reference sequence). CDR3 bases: TGTGCCAGCAGCTTGGGTCTTCCCCCCCACGAGCAGTACTTC. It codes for CASSLGLPPHEQYF.

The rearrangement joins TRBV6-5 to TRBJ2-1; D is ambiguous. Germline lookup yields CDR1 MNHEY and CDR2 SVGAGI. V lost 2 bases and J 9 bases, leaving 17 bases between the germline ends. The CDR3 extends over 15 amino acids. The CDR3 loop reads CASSYGGLDRTEQFF. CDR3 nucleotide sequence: TGTGCCAGCAGTTACGGCGGTCTAGATAGGACTGAGCAGTTCTTC.

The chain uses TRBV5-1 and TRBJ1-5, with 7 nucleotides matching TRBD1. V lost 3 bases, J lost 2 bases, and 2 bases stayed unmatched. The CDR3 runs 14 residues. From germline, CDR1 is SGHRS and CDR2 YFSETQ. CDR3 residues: CASSSTGGNQPQHF. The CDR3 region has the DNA TGCGCCAGCAGCTCAACAGGGGGCAATCAGCCCCAGCATTTT.

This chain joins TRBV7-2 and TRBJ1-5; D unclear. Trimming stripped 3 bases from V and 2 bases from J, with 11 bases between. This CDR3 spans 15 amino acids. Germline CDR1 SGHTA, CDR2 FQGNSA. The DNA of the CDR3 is TGTGCCAGCAGCTTTTGGGCGAGTGGCAATCAGCCCCAGCATTTT. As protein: CASSFWASGNQPQHF.

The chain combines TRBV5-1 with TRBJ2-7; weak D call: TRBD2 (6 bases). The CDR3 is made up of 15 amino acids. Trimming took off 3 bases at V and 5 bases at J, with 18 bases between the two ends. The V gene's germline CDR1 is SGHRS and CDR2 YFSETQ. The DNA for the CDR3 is TGCGCCAGCAGCTCAGGAAGGGGAGGCCTCCACGAGCAGTACTTC. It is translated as CASSSGRGGLHEQYF.

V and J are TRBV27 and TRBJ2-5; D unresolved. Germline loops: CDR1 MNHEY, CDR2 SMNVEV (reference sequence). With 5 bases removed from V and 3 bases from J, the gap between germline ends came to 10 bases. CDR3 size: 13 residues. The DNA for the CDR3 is TGTGCCAGCAGTCCTCTTGGGGAAGAGACCCAGTACTTC. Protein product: CASSPLGEETQYF.

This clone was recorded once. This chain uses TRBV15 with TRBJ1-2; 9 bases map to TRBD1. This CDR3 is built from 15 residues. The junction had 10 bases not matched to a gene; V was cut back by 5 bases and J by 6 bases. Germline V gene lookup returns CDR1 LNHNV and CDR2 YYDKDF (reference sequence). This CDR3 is CATSDRDRDLHGYTF. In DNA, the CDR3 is TGTGCCACCAGCGATCGGGACAGGGATCTTCATGGCTACACCTTC.

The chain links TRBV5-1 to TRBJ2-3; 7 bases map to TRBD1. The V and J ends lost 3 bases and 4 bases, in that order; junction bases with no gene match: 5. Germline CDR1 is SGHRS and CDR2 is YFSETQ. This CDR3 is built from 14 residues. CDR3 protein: CASSSRDSSDTQYF. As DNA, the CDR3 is TGCGCCAGCAGCTCCCGGGACAGCTCAGATACGCAGTATTTT. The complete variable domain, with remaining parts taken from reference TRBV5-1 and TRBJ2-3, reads KAGVTQTPRYLIKTRGQQVTLSCSPISGHRSVSWYQQTPGQGLQFLFEYFSETQRNKGNFPGRFSGRQFSNSRSEMNVSTLELGDSALYLCASSSRDSSDTQYFGPGTRLTVL.

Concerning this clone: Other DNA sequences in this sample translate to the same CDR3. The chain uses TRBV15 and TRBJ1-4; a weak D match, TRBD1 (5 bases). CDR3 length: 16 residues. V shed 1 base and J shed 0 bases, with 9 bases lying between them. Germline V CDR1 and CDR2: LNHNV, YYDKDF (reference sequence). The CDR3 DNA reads TGTGCCACCAGCAGAGTCACAGGAGCAACTAATGAAAAACTGTTTTTT. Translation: CATSRVTGATNEKLFF.

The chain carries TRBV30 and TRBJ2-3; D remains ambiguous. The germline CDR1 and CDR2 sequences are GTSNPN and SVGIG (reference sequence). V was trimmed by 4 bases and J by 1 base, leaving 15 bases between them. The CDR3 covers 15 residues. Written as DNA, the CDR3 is TGTGCCTGGACTCCTTTTGGCCAGGGCACAGATACGCAGTATTTT. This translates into CAWTPFGQGTDTQYF.

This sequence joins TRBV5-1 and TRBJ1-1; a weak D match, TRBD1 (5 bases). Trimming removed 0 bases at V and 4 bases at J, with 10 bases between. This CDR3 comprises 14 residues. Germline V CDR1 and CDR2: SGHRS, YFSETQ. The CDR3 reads CASSLEAGSTEAFF. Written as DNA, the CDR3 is TGCGCCAGCAGCTTGGAGGCAGGGAGCACTGAAGCTTTCTTT.

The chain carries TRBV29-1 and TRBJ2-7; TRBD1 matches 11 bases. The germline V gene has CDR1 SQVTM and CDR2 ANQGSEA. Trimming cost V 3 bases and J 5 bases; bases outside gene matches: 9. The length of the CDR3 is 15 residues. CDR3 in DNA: TGCAGCGTTGACGGGACAGGGGGACGGGGCCACGAGCAGTACTTC. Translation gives CSVDGTGGRGHEQYF.

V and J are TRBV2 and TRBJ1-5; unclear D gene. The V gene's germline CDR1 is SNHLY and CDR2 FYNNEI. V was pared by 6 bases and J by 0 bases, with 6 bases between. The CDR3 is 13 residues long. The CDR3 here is CASRGYSNQPQHF. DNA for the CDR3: TGTGCCAGCAGAGGCTATAGCAATCAGCCCCAGCATTTT. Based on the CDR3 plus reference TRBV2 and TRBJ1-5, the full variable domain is EPEVTQTPSHQVTQMGQEVILRCVPISNHLYFYWYRQILGQKVEFLVSFYNNEISEKSEIFDDQFSVERPDGSNFTLKIRSTKLEDSAMYFCASRGYSNQPQHFGDGTRLSIL.

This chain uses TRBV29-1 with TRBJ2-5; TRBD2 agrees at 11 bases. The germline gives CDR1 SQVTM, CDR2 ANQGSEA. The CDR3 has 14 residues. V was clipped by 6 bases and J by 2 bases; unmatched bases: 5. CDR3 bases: TGCAGCGTAGAGACTAGCGGGGTACAAGAGACCCAGTACTTC. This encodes CSVETSGVQETQYF. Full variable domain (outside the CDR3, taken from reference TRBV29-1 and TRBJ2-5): SAVISQKPSRDICQRGTSLTIQCQVDSQVTMMFWYRQQPGQSLTLIATANQGSEATYESGFVIDKFPISRPNLTFSTLTVSNMSPEDSSIYLCSVETSGVQETQYFGPGTRLLVL.

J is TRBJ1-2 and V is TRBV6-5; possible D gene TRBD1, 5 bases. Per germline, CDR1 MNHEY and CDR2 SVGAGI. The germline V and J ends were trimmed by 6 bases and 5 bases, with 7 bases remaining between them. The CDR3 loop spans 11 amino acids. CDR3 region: CASREGYGYTF. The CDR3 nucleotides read TGTGCCAGCAGAGAGGGGTATGGCTACACCTTC.